The sequence of this T cell receptor (beta chain) was determined in a study of blood T cell repertoires in COVID-19. About the research overall: The United States, Italy and Spain were the sources of the acute and convalescent COVID-19 samples. Sources were T cells, B-cell-depleted T cells, or PBMCs; the material itself was cDNA or gDNA.

The J segment lost 3 bases and the V segment lost 2 bases, leaving 7 bases of the junction unmatched. Germline V lookup: CDR1 SGHAT, CDR2 FQNNGV. The CDR3 spans 15 residues. Only in-frame clones appear in the TCRdb table, and some are missing; sequencing was by immunoSEQ multiplex PCR. The sample yields some 350,000 clones, 90% seen once. The rearrangement joins TRBV11-2 to TRBJ2-7; 7 nucleotides align to TRBD1. Sequencing used peripheral blood. The sequence derives from a man between 18 and 35 years old with active or convalescent COVID-19. As DNA, the CDR3 is TGTGCCAGCAGCTTACTGGCAGGGGGAAGCTACGAGCAGTACTTC. Amino acid sequence: CASSLLAGGSYEQYF.